This T cell receptor beta chain was obtained from a study of Ad26.COV2.S vaccination and SARS-CoV-2 variants. Looking at the study overall: Vaccine-arm donor from the placebo-controlled COV1001 Ad26.COV2.S trial.

Treatment here: 15 to 20 received Ad26.COV2.S at low or high dose, single or two shots; a few received placebo; per-sample allocation not given. Sampling was done on day 63 after the first vaccine or placebo injection. Whoever gave the sample was an adult aged 18-55 years in Boston. The V gene's germline CDR1 is SGHRS and CDR2 YFSETQ. V was trimmed by 6 bases and J by 5 bases, leaving 21 bases between them. The CDR3 extends over 15 amino acids. Assay: immunoSEQ multiplex PCR; the TCRdb copy retains only in-frame clones and omits some. The sample holds a few hundred thousand clones; roughly 87% are singletons and the top ten take about 4.4%.

The J gene is TRBJ2-7, the V gene TRBV5-1, with TRBD1 as a possible D gene (5 bases). This sequence originates from a person aged 18-65 years who received the Ad26.COV2.S COVID-19 vaccine or a placebo. This sample comprised peripheral blood, obtained in a trial of Ad26.COV2.S vaccine versus placebo. The CDR3 sequence: CASTSGLWDTNEQYF. CDR3 nucleotides: TGCGCCAGCACCTCAGGGTTGTGGGATACAAACGAGCAGTACTTC. The full variable domain, completed using reference TRBV5-1 and TRBJ2-7, is KAGVTQTPRYLIKTRGQQVTLSCSPISGHRSVSWYQQTPGQGLQFLFEYFSETQRNKGNFPGRFSGRQFSNSRSEMNVSTLELGDSALYLCASTSGLWDTNEQYFGPGTRLTVT.